This T cell receptor (beta chain) originates from a study of blood T cell repertoires in COVID-19. Study at large: Researchers got acute and convalescent COVID-19 samples from the United States, Italy and Spain. T cells, B-cell-depleted T cells, or PBMCs provided the cDNA or gDNA that served as material.

V shed 1 base and J 3 bases; nucleotides not matched to a gene: 4. Germline V gene sequence: CDR1 SGHAT, CDR2 FQDESV (reference sequence). The CDR3 has 15 residues. Authors' analysis steps: Amplification with reference gene primers provided the estimates of nucleated cell counts. This table comes from immunoSEQ multiplex PCR, and its TCRdb copy is limited to in-frame clones, with some not included. The DNA was the basis for D and trimming; V, J and clone size are from that table. Of a few hundred thousand clones in the sample, approximately 89% are singletons; the top ten hold about 1.8%. Before being deemed recovered, Cohort 3 donors had two negative PCRs, clearance, or symptom resolution.

The sequencing sample was made of PBMCs or T cells enriched from blood (not recorded which). The chain has TRBV11-1 and TRBJ2-7; 9 bases match TRBD1. This sequence was found in a woman aged 25-40 years who had recovered from COVID-19. The CDR3 here is CASSLDGTGRYEQYF. As DNA, the CDR3 is TGTGCCAGCAGCTTAGATGGGACAGGGCGCTACGAGCAGTACTTC.